A single sample is the source of the 15 T cell receptor beta chains below, sequenced in a study of blood T cell repertoires in COVID-19 (dated by TCRdb to about 2020). Libraries were built with the immunoSEQ multiplex PCR assay. Imported from immuneACCESS, the table was reduced by TCRdb to in-frame sequences with V and J called. These copies leave out some clones; in studies compared against another copy, an unresolved V gene accounts for under half, and the cause of the remainder is not known. For this sample the table gives around 190,000 clones, of which about 80% were detected only once. Jointly, the top ten make up approximately 1.4% of the sample. The source material was peripheral blood. Receptors originate from a human donor in a cohort sampled during active COVID-19.

The rearrangement links TRBV12-3 or TRBV12-4 to TRBJ1-2; 8 bases map to TRBD1. This CDR3 has 12 amino acids. After removal of 1 base from V and 8 bases from J, the junction contained 0 bases not matched to a gene. CDR3 loop: CASSLGQGGYTF. The DNA for the CDR3 is TGTGCCAGCAGTTTAGGACAGGGGGGCTACACCTTC.

The chain has TRBV7-2 and TRBJ2-3; 11 bases are a match to TRBD1. The V segment lost 5 bases and the J segment 6 bases; nucleotides outside the gene matches: 4. The CDR3 is made up of 14 amino acids. Germline V gene data show CDR1 as SGHTA and CDR2 as FQGNSA. The CDR3 loop is CASSKDRGRDTQYF. In nucleotides, the CDR3 is TGTGCCAGCAGCAAGGACAGGGGGCGGGATACGCAGTATTTT.

The chain couples TRBV12-5 to TRBJ1-1; D is unclear. Germline assignment: CDR1 LGHNT and CDR2 FRNRAP. The length of the CDR3 is 15 residues. Trimming left V 3 bases short and J 3 bases short, with 14 bases between. The CDR3 loop reads CASGFTRTDYTEAFF. The CDR3 DNA sequence: TGTGCTAGTGGTTTCACCCGGACGGACTACACTGAAGCTTTCTTT.

The chain employs TRBV25-1 and TRBJ1-1; D not resolved. V was pared by 6 bases and J by 4 bases, with 12 bases between. The V gene's germline CDR1 is MGHDK and CDR2 SYGVNS. This CDR3 is built from 13 residues. This CDR3 reads CASRLLGGTEAFF. The CDR3 nucleotides read TGTGCCAGCAGATTACTGGGAGGCACTGAAGCTTTCTTT.

The V call is TRBV5-4, the J call TRBJ1-3, with TRBD1 matching 7 bases. The CDR3 extends over 15 amino acids. Germline lookup yields CDR1 SGHNT and CDR2 YYREEE (reference sequence). With 3 bases clipped from V and 4 bases from J, the junction kept 7 bases outside the gene matches. CDR3 nucleotides: TGTGCCAGCAGCTCTGTTCGGACAGGCGGAAACACCATATATTTT. Translated, it gives CASSSVRTGGNTIYF.

This clone appeared a few times. This chain uses TRBV19 with TRBJ2-7; TRBD1 aligns across 10 bases. V lost 3 bases, J lost 2 bases, and 1 base stayed unmatched. Per the germline V gene, CDR1 is LNHDA and CDR2 is SQIVND (reference sequence). The CDR3 has 14 amino acids. CDR3 nucleotides: TGTGCCAGTAGTATCGGGACAGGGGCCTACGAGCAGTACTTC. The encoded protein is CASSIGTGAYEQYF.

This clone was counted once. V gene TRBV11-2 combines with J gene TRBJ2-7, with 9 bases identical to TRBD1. Germline V gene sequence: CDR1 SGHAT, CDR2 FQNNGV. This CDR3 is 15 amino acids long. Trimming cost V 0 bases and J 1 base; bases outside gene matches: 1. This CDR3 is CASSLETGGSYEQYF. The CDR3 region has the DNA TGTGCCAGCAGCTTAGAGACAGGGGGGTCCTACGAGCAGTACTTC.

The rearrangement joins TRBV27 to TRBJ2-7; 7 bases line up with TRBD2. From germline, CDR1 is MNHEY and CDR2 SMNVEV (reference sequence). With V trimmed by 5 bases and J by 2 bases, 9 bases remained unmatched. The CDR3 is made up of 15 amino acids. For the CDR3, the DNA is TGTGCCAGCAGTACCCTCCTCGGGGGGACCTACGAGCAGTACTTC. Translating it yields CASSTLLGGTYEQYF.

The V and J genes are TRBV18 and TRBJ2-7; maybe TRBD2 (6 bases). Trimming removed 8 bases from V and 0 bases from J, with 14 bases in between. CDR3 size: 14 residues. Germline loops: CDR1 KGHSH, CDR2 LQKENI. This CDR3 reads CASAAGSLSYEQYF. For the CDR3, the DNA is TGTGCCAGCGCCGCGGGGTCCCTCTCCTACGAGCAGTACTTC.

This clone was counted only a few times. The genes are TRBV12-5 and TRBJ2-5; 9 bases are a match to TRBD2. CDR1 and CDR2 from the germline V gene are LGHNT and FRNRAP. The CDR3 loop spans 16 amino acids. Unmatched junction bases numbered 6, after V lost 2 bases and J lost 2 bases. For the CDR3, the DNA is TGTGCTAGTGGTTTGTCACGAGCGGGGGGACAAGAGACCCAGTACTTC. It yields the protein CASGLSRAGGQETQYF.

The sample holds a few counts of this clone. The chain couples TRBV9 to TRBJ2-2; the D is unclear. The germline V gene has CDR1 SGDLS and CDR2 YYNGEE. V dropped 0 bases and J dropped 2 bases, with 8 bases sitting between them. This CDR3 has 15 amino acids. The CDR3 region is CASSVAQINTGELFF. The CDR3 region has the DNA TGTGCCAGCAGCGTAGCCCAGATAAACACCGGGGAGCTGTTTTTT.

J is TRBJ1-3 and V is TRBV9, with D possibly matching TRBD1 (6 bases). Germline values: CDR1 SGDLS, CDR2 YYNGEE. V lost 0 bases to trimming and J lost 5 bases, with 9 bases between them. This CDR3 is built from 14 residues. As DNA, the CDR3 is TGTGCCAGCAGCGTAGGGACAGCTAGAAACACCATATATTTT. The encoded protein is CASSVGTARNTIYF.

The chain recombines TRBV29-1 with TRBJ2-7; 11 bases are a match to TRBD2. The germline CDR1 and CDR2 sequences are SQVTM and ANQGSEA. The CDR3 has 13 amino acids. With V trimmed by 6 bases and J by 7 bases, 8 bases remained unmatched. CDR3 in DNA: TGCAGCGTCGTACTAGCGGGGGCTGGGGAGCAGTACTTC. This encodes CSVVLAGAGEQYF.

The chain links TRBV5-1 to TRBJ2-1, with TRBD2 identical over 7 bases. CDR1 is SGHRS and CDR2 is YFSETQ in the germline V gene. This CDR3 comprises 17 residues. With V trimmed by 0 bases and J by 0 bases, 6 bases remained unmatched. In nucleotides, the CDR3 is TGCGCCAGCAGCTTGGCGGGCGGGGGTTCCTCCTACAATGAGCAGTTCTTC. Its translation: CASSLAGGGSSYNEQFF.

CDR3 nucleotides: TGTGCCAGCTCACCGATGCCAGGGGGCTCTGGGGCCAACGTCCTGACTTTC. This sequence encodes CASSPMPGGSGANVLTF. The V and J genes are TRBV18 and TRBJ2-6; 7 positions match TRBD1. Germline CDR1 and CDR2: KGHSH and LQKENI. V lost 3 bases to trimming and J lost 0 bases; unmatched junction nucleotides: 5. CDR3 length: 17 residues.